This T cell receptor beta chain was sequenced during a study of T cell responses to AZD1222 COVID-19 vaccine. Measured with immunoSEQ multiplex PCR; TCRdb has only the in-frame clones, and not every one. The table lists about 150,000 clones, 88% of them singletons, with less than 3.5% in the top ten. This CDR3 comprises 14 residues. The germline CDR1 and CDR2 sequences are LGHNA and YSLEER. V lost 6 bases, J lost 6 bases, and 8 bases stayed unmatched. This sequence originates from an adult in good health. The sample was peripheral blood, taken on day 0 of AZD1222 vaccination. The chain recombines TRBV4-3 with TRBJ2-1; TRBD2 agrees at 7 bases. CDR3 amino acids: CASRREGSVNEQFF. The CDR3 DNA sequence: TGCGCCAGCAGGAGGGAGGGTTCGGTCAATGAGCAGTTCTTC.